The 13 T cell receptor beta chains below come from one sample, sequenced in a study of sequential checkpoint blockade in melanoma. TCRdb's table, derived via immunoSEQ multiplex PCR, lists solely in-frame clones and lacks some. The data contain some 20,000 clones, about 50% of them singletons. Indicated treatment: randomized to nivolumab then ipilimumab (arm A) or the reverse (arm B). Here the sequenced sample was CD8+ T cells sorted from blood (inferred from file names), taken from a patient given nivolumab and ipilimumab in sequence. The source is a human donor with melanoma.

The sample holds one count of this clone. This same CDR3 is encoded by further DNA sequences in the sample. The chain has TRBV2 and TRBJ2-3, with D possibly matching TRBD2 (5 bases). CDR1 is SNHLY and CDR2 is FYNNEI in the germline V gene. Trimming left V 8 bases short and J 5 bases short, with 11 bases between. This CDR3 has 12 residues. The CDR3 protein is CASLIGEDTQYF. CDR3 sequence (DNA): TGTGCCAGCCTTATCGGGGAAGATACGCAGTATTTT.

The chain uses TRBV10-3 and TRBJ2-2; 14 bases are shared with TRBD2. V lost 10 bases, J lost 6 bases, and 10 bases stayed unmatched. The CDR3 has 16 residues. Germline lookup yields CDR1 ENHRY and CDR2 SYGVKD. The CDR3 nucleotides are TGTGCCACCTCGGCGGGACTAGCGGGAGCTCCCGGGGAGCTGTTTTTT. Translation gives CATSAGLAGAPGELFF.

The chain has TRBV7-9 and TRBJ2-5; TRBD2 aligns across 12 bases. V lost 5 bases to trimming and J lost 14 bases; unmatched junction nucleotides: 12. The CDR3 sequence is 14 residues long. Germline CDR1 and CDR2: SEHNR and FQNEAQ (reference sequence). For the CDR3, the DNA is TGTGCCAGCAGCCCACTGACTAGCGGGAGAAACTACTACTTC. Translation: CASSPLTSGRNYYF.

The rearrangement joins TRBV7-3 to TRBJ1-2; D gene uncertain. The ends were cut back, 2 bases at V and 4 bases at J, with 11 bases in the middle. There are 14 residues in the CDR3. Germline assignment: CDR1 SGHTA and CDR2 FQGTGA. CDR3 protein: CASSLVGGLYGYTF. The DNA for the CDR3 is TGTGCCAGCAGCTTAGTGGGAGGGCTCTATGGCTACACCTTC.

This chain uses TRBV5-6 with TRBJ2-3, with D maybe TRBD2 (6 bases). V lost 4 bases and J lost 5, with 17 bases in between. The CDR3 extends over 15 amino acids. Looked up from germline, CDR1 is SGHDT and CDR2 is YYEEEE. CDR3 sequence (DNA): TGTGCCAGCAGCGGCCCGGCTAGCGTTAGAGATACGCAGTATTTT. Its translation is CASSGPASVRDTQYF.

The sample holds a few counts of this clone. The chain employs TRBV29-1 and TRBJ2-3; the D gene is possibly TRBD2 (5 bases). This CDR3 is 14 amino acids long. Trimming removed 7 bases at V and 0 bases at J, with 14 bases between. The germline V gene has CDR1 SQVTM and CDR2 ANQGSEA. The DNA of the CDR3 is TGCAGCGCTGCGGAGGATTATAGCACAGATACGCAGTATTTT. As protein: CSAAEDYSTDTQYF.

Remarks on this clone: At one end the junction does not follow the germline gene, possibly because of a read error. As DNA, the CDR3 is TGTGCCATCAGTGAGTCAGGGTCGGGGGACGGCACCTACGAGCAGTACTTC. Its protein is CAISESGSGDGTYEQYF. This sequence joins TRBV6-1 and TRBJ2-7, with D possibly TRBD2 on 6 matching bases. Germline lookup yields CDR1 MNHNS and CDR2 SASEGT. The CDR3 covers 17 residues.

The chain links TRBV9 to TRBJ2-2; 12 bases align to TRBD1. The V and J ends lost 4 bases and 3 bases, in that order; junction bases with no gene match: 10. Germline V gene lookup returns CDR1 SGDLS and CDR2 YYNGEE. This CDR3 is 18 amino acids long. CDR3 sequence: CASSSGTGGSSDTGELFF. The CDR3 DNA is TGTGCCAGCAGCTCTGGGACAGGGGGCTCCTCCGACACCGGGGAGCTGTTTTTT.

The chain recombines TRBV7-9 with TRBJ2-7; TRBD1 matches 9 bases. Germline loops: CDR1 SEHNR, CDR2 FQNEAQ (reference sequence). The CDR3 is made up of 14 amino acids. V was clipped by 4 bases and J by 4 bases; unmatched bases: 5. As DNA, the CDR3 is TGTGCCAGCAGCTCCGATGGGACAGGGTACGAGCAGTACTTC. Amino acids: CASSSDGTGYEQYF.

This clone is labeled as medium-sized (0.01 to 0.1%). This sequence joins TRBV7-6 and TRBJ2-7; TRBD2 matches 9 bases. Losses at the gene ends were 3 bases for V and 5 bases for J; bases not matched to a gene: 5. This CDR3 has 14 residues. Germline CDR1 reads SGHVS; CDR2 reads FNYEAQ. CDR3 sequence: CASSLYGTSNEQYF. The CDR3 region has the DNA TGTGCCAGCAGCTTGTACGGGACTAGCAACGAGCAGTACTTC.

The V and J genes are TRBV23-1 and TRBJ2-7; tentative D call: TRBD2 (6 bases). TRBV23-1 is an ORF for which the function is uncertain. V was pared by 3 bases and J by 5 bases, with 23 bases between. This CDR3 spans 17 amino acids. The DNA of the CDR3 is TGCGCCAGCAGTCATCAGGACTCCCGGGACTCGAACCACGAGCAGTACTTC. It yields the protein CASSHQDSRDSNHEQYF.

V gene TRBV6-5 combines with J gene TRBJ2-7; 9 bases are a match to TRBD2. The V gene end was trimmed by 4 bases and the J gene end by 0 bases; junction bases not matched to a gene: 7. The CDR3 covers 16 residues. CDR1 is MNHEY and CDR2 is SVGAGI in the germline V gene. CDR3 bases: TGTGCCAGCAGTTTTTATAGCGGGGGTCTCTCCTACGAGCAGTACTTC. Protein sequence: CASSFYSGGLSYEQYF.

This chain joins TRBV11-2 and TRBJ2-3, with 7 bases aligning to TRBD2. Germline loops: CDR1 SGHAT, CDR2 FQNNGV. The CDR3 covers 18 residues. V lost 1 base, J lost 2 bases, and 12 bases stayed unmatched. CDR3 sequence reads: CASSLVAAGDPTTDTQYF. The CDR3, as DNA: TGTGCCAGCAGCTTAGTAGCGGCGGGGGACCCAACCACAGATACGCAGTATTTT. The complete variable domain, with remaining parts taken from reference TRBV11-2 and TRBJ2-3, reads EAGVAQSPRYKIIEKRQSVAFWCNPISGHATLYWYQQILGQGPKLLIQFQNNGVVDDSQLPKDRFSAERLKGVDSTLKIQPAKLEDSAVYLCASSLVAAGDPTTDTQYFGPGTRLTVL.